A selection of T cell receptor beta chains follows, all from one sample in a study of blood T cell repertoires in COVID-19. TCRdb keeps only in-frame clones here, not all; method: immunoSEQ multiplex PCR. The repertoire holds approximately 300,000 clones, with around 81% as singletons. Sequences were obtained from peripheral blood. The origin of the receptors is a woman aged 50 to 65 with active or convalescent COVID-19. Both conserved end residues are part of each CDR3.

V | CDR3
TRBV6-5 | CASSYSYRGRETQYF
TRBV3-1/TRBV3-2 | CASSGTSGYNEQFF
TRBV29-1 | CSGLKGGAEQYF
TRBV30 | CAWNRALNTEAFF
TRBV5-1 | CASSLVVSGNNEQYF
TRBV5-1 | CASSPNTGAQTQYF
TRBV28 | CASSSLLPYGYTF
TRBV24-1 | CATSDPRGDSYEQYF
TRBV7-8 | CASSLVGRGHLNTGELFF
TRBV19 | CASSNGHGNYGYTF
TRBV5-5 | CASSLFTGLRAGELFF
TRBV18 | CASSPESYNEQFF